This entry features one TCR beta chain sequence. This entry comes from a study of blood T cell repertoires in COVID-19. Study overall: Samples came from the United States, Italy and Spain, spanning acute and convalescent COVID-19. From T cells, B-cell-depleted T cells, or PBMCs came the material, which was cDNA or gDNA.

The germline gives CDR1 LNHNV, CDR2 YYDKDF (reference sequence). The CDR3 has 15 amino acids. V trimming: 3 bases; J trimming: 5 bases; junction bases outside the gene matches: 8. Methods used by the authors: Counts of nucleated cells, estimated from reference gene primer amplification, were obtained. Assay used: immunoSEQ multiplex PCR; TCRdb lists only in-frame clones, some missing. V and J calls and clone size are those listed in that table; D and trimming were worked out from the DNA. The sample shows about 290,000 clones, roughly 89% of them seen only once. The sequenced material came from peripheral blood. V and J are TRBV15 and TRBJ2-5, with 8 bases lining up with TRBD1. This TCR was sampled from a woman in her forties who had recovered from COVID-19. The CDR3 protein is CATSSGQGEEETQYF. CDR3 nucleotide sequence: TGTGCCACCAGCAGTGGACAGGGAGAGGAGGAGACCCAGTACTTC.